This entry lists 7 T cell receptor beta chains sequenced from one sample in a study of blood T cell repertoires in COVID-19. The repertoire was sequenced with immunoSEQ multiplex PCR; TCRdb's copy has only in-frame clones and lacks some. The sample comprises about 80,000 clones, roughly 78% of which are singletons, and 8% to 13% rests with the top ten. The sample was peripheral blood. The receptors originated from a man in his sixties with acute or convalescent COVID-19.

The chain has TRBV6-4 and TRBJ2-1; 14 bases match TRBD2. Trimming at V came to 2 bases and at J to 4 bases, leaving 4 bases not matched to a gene. Per the germline V gene, CDR1 is MRHNA and CDR2 is SNTAGT. The CDR3 spans 17 residues. The CDR3 region is CASSDGTSGGPYNEQFF. The DNA of the CDR3 is TGTGCCAGCAGTGACGGGACTAGCGGGGGTCCATACAATGAGCAGTTCTTC.

This chain links TRBV5-1 with TRBJ2-3; 7 nucleotides agree with TRBD2. The ends lost 0 bases at V and 4 bases at J; junction bases unmatched: 5. The germline V gene encodes CDR1 SGHRS and CDR2 YFSETQ. The CDR3 spans 15 residues. In DNA form, the CDR3 reads TGCGCCAGCAGCTTGGGCCCCCGGGGGGCAGATACGCAGTATTTT. This sequence encodes CASSLGPRGADTQYF.

The DNA for the CDR3 is TGTGCCAGCAGCTTCGATTGGGCTCCCGCCGGTGAGCAGTACTTC. Translated: CASSFDWAPAGEQYF. V usage is TRBV7-2 and J usage is TRBJ2-7; D unresolved. V lost 3 bases, J lost 7 bases, and 19 bases lay in between. This CDR3 region has 15 residues. Per the germline V gene, CDR1 is SGHTA and CDR2 is FQGNSA.

The rearrangement joins TRBV3-1 (or the pseudogene TRBV3-2) to TRBJ2-5; D is perhaps TRBD1 (5 bases). Germline assignment: CDR1 LGHDT and CDR2 YNNKEL (reference sequence). The CDR3 is 18 residues long. Trimming took off 0 bases at V and 8 bases at J, with 25 bases between the two ends. The CDR3 bases are TGTGCCAGCAGCCAAGACCTGCTTTTTGGACCCCTCGACAGTACCCAGTACTTC. Its translation: CASSQDLLFGPLDSTQYF.

As regards this clone: Relative to the germline gene, one junction end is altered; a read error may explain this. J is TRBJ1-5 and V is TRBV28, with a possible D match to TRBD1 (5 bases). CDR1 and CDR2 (germline): MDHEN, SYDVKM. The CDR3 spans 14 residues. DNA of the CDR3: TGTGCCAGCAGTCCGTCGCAGGGCAACCAGCCCCAGCATTTT. The encoded protein is CASSPSQGNQPQHF.

The V and J genes are TRBV12-3 or TRBV12-4 and TRBJ2-2, with a weak D call TRBD1 (6 bases). The ends were cut back, 6 bases at V and 8 bases at J, with 10 bases in the middle. This CDR3 spans 12 amino acids. The DNA for the CDR3 is TGTGCCAGCAGAAACAGGGCTGGGGAGCTGTTTTTT. This translates into CASRNRAGELFF.

This clone occurred a few times. The chain links TRBV7-2 to TRBJ2-6, with 9 bases lining up with TRBD1. Germline values: CDR1 SGHTA, CDR2 FQGNSA. This CDR3 has 17 residues. Unmatched junction bases numbered 4, after V lost 2 bases and J lost 2 bases. CDR3 sequence (DNA): TGTGCCAGCAGCTTAAGACAGGGGGGCGCTGGGGCCAACGTCCTGACTTTC. It yields the protein CASSLRQGGAGANVLTF.